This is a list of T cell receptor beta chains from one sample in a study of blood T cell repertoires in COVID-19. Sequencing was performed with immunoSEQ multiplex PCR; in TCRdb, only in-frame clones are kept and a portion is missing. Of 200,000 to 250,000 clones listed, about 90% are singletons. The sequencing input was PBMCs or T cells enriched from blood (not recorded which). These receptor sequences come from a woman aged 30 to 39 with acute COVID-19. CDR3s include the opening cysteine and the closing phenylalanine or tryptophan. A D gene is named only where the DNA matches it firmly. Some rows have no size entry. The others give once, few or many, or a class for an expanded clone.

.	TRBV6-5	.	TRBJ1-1	CASSDRFTEAFF
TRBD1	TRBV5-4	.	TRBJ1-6	CAASPGQANSPLHF
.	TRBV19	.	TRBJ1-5	CASSIGAGDQPQHF
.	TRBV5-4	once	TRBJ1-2	CASSFPSRGRYGYTF
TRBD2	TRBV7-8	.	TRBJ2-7	CASSPPGTSGRNEQYF
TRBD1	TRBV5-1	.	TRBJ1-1	CASSQGQGLDSKAFF
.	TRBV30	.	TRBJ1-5	CAWSTRLGREPQHF
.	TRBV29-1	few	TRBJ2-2	CSVGGPLGELFF
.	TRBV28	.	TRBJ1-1	CASSFPQGSDTEAFF
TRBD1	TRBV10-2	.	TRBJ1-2	CASSESPRTGVNYGYTF
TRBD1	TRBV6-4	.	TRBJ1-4	CASMKKGAVGEKLFF
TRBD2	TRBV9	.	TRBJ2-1	CASSVGLAGEGEQFF
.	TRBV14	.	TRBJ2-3	CASSQNLRRTDTQYF
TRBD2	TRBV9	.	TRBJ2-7	CASSPERLAGTYEQYF
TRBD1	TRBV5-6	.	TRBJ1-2	CASSYDRGGGYTF
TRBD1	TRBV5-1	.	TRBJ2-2	CASSFGTGAVTGGELFF
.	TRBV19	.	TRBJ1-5	CASNFGQGYSNQPQHF
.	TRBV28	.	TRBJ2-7	CASSLASSYEQYF
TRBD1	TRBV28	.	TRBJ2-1	CASSRQGAGNEQFF
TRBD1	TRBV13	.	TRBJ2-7	CASTPGTGNEQYF
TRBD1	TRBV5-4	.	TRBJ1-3	CASSPGTEGNTIYF
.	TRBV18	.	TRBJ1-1	CASLRTVTGRATEAFF
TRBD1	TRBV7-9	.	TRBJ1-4	CASSSLGQTNEKLFF
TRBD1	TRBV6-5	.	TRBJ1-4	CASRGQPDGKLFF
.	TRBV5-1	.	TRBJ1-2	CASSPGTRPSDYGYTF
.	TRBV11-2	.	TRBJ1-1	CASSYSYTEAFF
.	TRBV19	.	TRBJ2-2	CASSVSGYGELFF
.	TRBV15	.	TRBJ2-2	CATSRGQANTGELFF
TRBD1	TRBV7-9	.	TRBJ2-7	CASSSQGWEQYF
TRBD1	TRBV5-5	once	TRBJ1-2	CASSFTPTGANLYGYTF
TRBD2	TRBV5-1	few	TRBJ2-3	CASSFRRGALQYF